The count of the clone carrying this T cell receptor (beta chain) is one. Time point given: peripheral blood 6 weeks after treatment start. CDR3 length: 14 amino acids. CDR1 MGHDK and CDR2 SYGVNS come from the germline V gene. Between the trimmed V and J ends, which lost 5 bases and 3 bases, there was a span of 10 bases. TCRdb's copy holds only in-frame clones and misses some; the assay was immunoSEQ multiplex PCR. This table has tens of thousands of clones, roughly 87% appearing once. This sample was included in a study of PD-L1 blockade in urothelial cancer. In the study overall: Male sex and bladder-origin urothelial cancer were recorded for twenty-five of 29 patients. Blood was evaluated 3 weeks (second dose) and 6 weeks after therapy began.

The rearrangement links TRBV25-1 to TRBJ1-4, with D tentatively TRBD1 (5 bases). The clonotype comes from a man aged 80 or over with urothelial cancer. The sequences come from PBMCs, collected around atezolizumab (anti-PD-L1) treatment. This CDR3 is CASSQGVPNEKLFF. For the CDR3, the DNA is TGTGCCAGCAGTCAAGGGGTACCTAATGAAAAACTGTTTTTT.